Below, 27 T cell receptor beta chains from the same sample are listed, as sequenced in a study of type 1 and type 2 diabetes patients. Genomic DNA was the PCR template. Multiplex PCR with 30 forward and 13 reverse primers amplified the TCR beta CDR3. Using its own MiXCR run on the multiplex PCR reads, TCRdb lists one record per CDR3 protein. The sample records more than 250,000 distinct CDR3 sequences, over 45% being singletons. The specimen was peripheral blood mononuclear cells (PBMCs). These receptor sequences come from a man aged 18 to 30 with type 2 diabetes.

V is TRBV30 and J is TRBJ2-5; D is possibly TRBD1 (5 bases). Deletions cut 2 bases from V and 5 bases from J, with 15 bases between. The CDR3 covers 14 residues. Germline-derived CDR1 and CDR2 are GTSNPN and SVGIG (reference sequence). CDR3 sequence: CAWSTGSLLETQYF. The CDR3 DNA reads as TGTGCCTGGAGTACAGGATCCCTCCTGGAGACCCAGTACTTC.

Many counts were recorded for this clonotype. V and J are TRBV10-1 and TRBJ2-2; 7 bases align to TRBD1. The germline V gene has CDR1 WNHNN and CDR2 SYGVQD (reference sequence). This CDR3 has 12 residues. V dropped 9 bases and J dropped 8; count of bases not matched to a gene: 6. The CDR3 nucleotides are TGCGCCAGTGAAGGGGGCTCAGGGGAGCTGTTTTTT. This encodes CASEGGSGELFF.

This clonotype was recorded many times. The rearrangement uses TRBV7-8 and TRBJ2-1; TRBD1 or TRBD2 may be the D gene (6 bases each). V shed 5 bases and J shed 9 bases, with 8 bases lying between them. This CDR3 has 11 residues. Germline V CDR1 and CDR2: SGHVS, FQNEAQ. The CDR3 coding sequence is TGTGCCAGCAGCGAGGGGGGTGAGCAGTTCTTC. Encoded protein: CASSEGGEQFF.

The J gene is TRBJ2-1, the V gene TRBV19; possibly TRBD2 for D (5 bases). Between the trimmed V and J ends, which lost 7 bases and 0 bases, there was a span of 13 bases. This CDR3 has 15 residues. Germline CDR1 and CDR2: LNHDA and SQIVND (reference sequence). Here the CDR3 reads CASKERSSSYNEQFF. The DNA for the CDR3 is TGTGCCAGTAAGGAGCGGTCTAGCTCCTACAATGAGCAGTTCTTC.

In nucleotides, the CDR3 is TGTGCCAGCAGAGGGCAGGTACAAGAGACCCAGTACTTC. Protein product: CASRGQVQETQYF. This sequence joins TRBV6-5 and TRBJ2-7; D is ambiguous. The J call is in doubt because the DNA end fits TRBJ2-5 better. This CDR3 has 13 residues. Germline CDR1 reads MNHEY; CDR2 reads SVGAGI.

This chain links TRBV6-1 with TRBJ1-4; D remains unclear. The germline gives CDR1 MNHNS, CDR2 SASEGT. Trimming left V 2 bases short and J 0 bases short, with 7 bases between. This CDR3 spans 15 amino acids. CDR3: CASSEYRTTNEKLFF. The DNA for the CDR3 is TGTGCCAGCAGTGAATATCGGACAACTAATGAAAAACTGTTTTTT.

This chain uses TRBV30 with TRBJ1-2; maybe TRBD1 (5 bases). Germline V CDR1 and CDR2: GTSNPN, SVGIG (reference sequence). This CDR3 is built from 14 residues. The V and J ends lost 1 base and 2 bases respectively, with 11 bases between them. This CDR3 is CAWSALYRNYGYTF. As DNA, the CDR3 is TGTGCCTGGAGTGCTTTATACAGGAACTATGGCTACACCTTC.

The chain uses TRBV7-6 and TRBJ2-1; 7 positions agree with TRBD1. The germline CDR1 and CDR2 sequences are SGHVS and FNYEAQ. V was clipped by 5 bases and J by 2 bases; unmatched bases: 6. The CDR3 is made up of 15 amino acids. The CDR3 sequence is CASSRDSGTYNEQFF. The DNA for the CDR3 is TGTGCCAGCAGCCGGGACAGTGGAACCTACAATGAGCAGTTCTTC.

CDR3 nucleotides: TGTGCCAGCAGTGAGGAGCGGAGTGGTTCCTACAATGAGCAGTTCTTC. Residues: CASSEERSGSYNEQFF. The V and J genes are TRBV2 and TRBJ2-1; D may be TRBD2 (5 bases). The CDR3 loop spans 16 amino acids. V was trimmed by 3 bases and J by 1 base, leaving 13 bases between them. CDR1 is SNHLY and CDR2 is FYNNEI in the germline V gene.

J is TRBJ2-3 and V is TRBV30; 7 bases are shared with TRBD2. With V trimmed by 6 bases and J by 4 bases, 4 bases remained unmatched. The CDR3 covers 12 residues. Per germline, CDR1 GTSNPN and CDR2 SVGIG (reference sequence). The CDR3 DNA is TGTGCCTGCTATCTAGCGGCAGATACGCAGTATTTT. This gives the protein CACYLAADTQYF.

A few counts support this clonotype. The rearrangement links TRBV2 to TRBJ1-2; TRBD1 matches at 8 bases. J was trimmed by 7 bases and V by 0 bases; bases with no gene match: 10. This CDR3 has 16 residues. Germline V gene data show CDR1 as SNHLY and CDR2 as FYNNEI. The CDR3 DNA follows: TGTGCCAGCAGTGAAGCGCTTAGGGACAGGCGAAGTGGCTACACCTTC. Amino acid sequence: CASSEALRDRRSGYTF.

This clonotype was picked up a small number of times. The rearrangement joins TRBV5-1 to TRBJ1-1; D is undetermined. The CDR3 extends over 11 amino acids. V was cut by 0 bases and J by 11 bases, with 8 bases left in between. Germline CDR1 and CDR2: SGHRS and YFSETQ. Here the CDR3 reads CASSLGQVAFF. The CDR3 nucleotides read TGCGCCAGCAGCTTGGGGCAGGTGGCTTTCTTT.

The genes are TRBV12-5 and TRBJ2-3, with D maybe TRBD1 (5 bases). Germline V gene lookup returns CDR1 LGHNT and CDR2 FRNRAP. The ends were cut back, 2 bases at V and 0 bases at J, with 9 bases in the middle. This CDR3 contains 15 residues. The CDR3 DNA sequence: TGTGCTAGTGGTTTGTCCAGGGAAAGCACAGATACGCAGTATTTT. Translation gives CASGLSRESTDTQYF.

This clonotype was counted a few times. The V call is TRBV28, the J call TRBJ1-4, with TRBD1 matching 8 bases. Germline CDR1 reads MDHEN; CDR2 reads SYDVKM. This CDR3 region has 14 residues. Unmatched junction bases numbered 4, after V lost 4 bases and J lost 6 bases. The CDR3: CASSWTGRYEKLFF. The DNA for the CDR3 is TGTGCCAGCAGTTGGACAGGGAGGTATGAAAAACTGTTTTTT. The complete variable domain, with remaining parts taken from reference TRBV28 and TRBJ1-4, reads DVKVTQSSRYLVKRTGEKVFLECVQDMDHENMFWYRQDPGLGLRLIYFSYDVKMKEKGDIPEGYSVSREKKERFSLILESASTNQTSMYLCASSWTGRYEKLFFGSGTQLSVL.

This clonotype came up a few times. V and J are TRBV13 and TRBJ2-3; D unclear. The V gene's germline CDR1 is PRHDT and CDR2 FYEKMQ (reference sequence). V gave up 6 bases and J gave up 5 bases, with 9 bases separating them. CDR3 length: 12 residues. This CDR3 reads CASSLSRDTQYF. In DNA, the CDR3 is TGTGCCAGCAGTTTATCGCGAGATACGCAGTATTTT.

A few counts support this clonotype. V and J are TRBV20-1 and TRBJ2-5, with no clear D. Germline values: CDR1 DFQATT, CDR2 SNEGSKA (reference sequence). This CDR3 contains 14 residues. Trimming took 2 bases from V and 2 from J, leaving 12 bases between them. CDR3 nucleotides: TGCAGTGCTAGAAATCTTCAGCGTCAAGAGACCCAGTACTTC. Amino acids: CSARNLQRQETQYF.

This clonotype turned up a few times. The chain has TRBV19 and TRBJ2-5; D perhaps matches TRBD2 (7 bases). CDR1 is LNHDA and CDR2 is SQIVND in the germline V gene (reference sequence). V lost 4 bases and J 5 bases, leaving 17 bases between the germline ends. The CDR3 runs to 15 residues. CDR3 DNA sequence: TGTGCCAGTAGTACCAGCCAGGGGAGGGTCGAGACCCAGTACTTC. Residues: CASSTSQGRVETQYF.

The V and J genes are TRBV9 and TRBJ2-3; 8 nucleotides align to TRBD1. The J call may not be correct, given that the DNA end is closer to TRBJ1-3. CDR3 length: 12 amino acids. Germline V gene data show CDR1 as SGDLS and CDR2 as YYNGEE. CDR3 region: CASSAYGQGIYF. The DNA of the CDR3 is TGTGCCAGCAGCGCCTATGGACAGGGCATATATTTT.

J is TRBJ1-1 and V is TRBV28, with D maybe TRBD1 (6 bases). V dropped 3 bases and J dropped 6 bases, with 11 bases sitting between them. The germline V gene has CDR1 MDHEN and CDR2 SYDVKM. The CDR3 sequence is 13 residues long. The DNA of the CDR3 is TGTGCCAGCAGTTTTTGGGACAAGGCTGAAGCTTTCTTT. It yields the protein CASSFWDKAEAFF.

This clonotype has only a few counts. This chain links TRBV28 with TRBJ2-7; perhaps TRBD2 as D (6 bases). Germline values: CDR1 MDHEN, CDR2 SYDVKM. The ends were cut back, 6 bases at V and 5 bases at J, with 14 bases in the middle. CDR3 length: 13 amino acids. CDR3 DNA: TGTGCCAGCAGCCTTGGGGGGACGGACGAGCAGTACTTC. It is translated as CASSLGGTDEQYF. The full variable domain, its missing parts supplied by reference TRBV28 and TRBJ2-7, is DVKVTQSSRYLVKRTGEKVFLECVQDMDHENMFWYRQDPGLGLRLIYFSYDVKMKEKGDIPEGYSVSREKKERFSLILESASTNQTSMYLCASSLGGTDEQYFGPGTRLTVT.

J is TRBJ1-1 and V is TRBV5-1; no definite D call. The length of the CDR3 is 16 residues. The V gene lost 4 bases and the J gene lost 0 bases, with 16 bases spanning the gap. Looked up from germline, CDR1 is SGHRS and CDR2 is YFSETQ. The CDR3 reads CASSHRRGGLNTEAFF. In nucleotides, the CDR3 is TGCGCCAGCAGCCACCGACGGGGAGGGTTGAACACTGAAGCTTTCTTT.

CDR3 residues: CASSYDRAPTDTQYF. Here the CDR3 DNA reads TGTGCCAGCAGTTACGACAGGGCTCCCACAGATACGCAGTATTTT. The J gene is TRBJ2-3, the V gene TRBV27, with 7 bases lining up with TRBD1. This CDR3 has 15 amino acids. Germline trimming cut 4 bases from V and 2 bases from J; bases unmatched to any gene: 6. CDR1 is MNHEY, CDR2 SMNVEV, per germline (reference sequence).

V and J are TRBV20-1 and TRBJ2-7; D unresolved. Per germline, CDR1 DFQATT and CDR2 SNEGSKA (reference sequence). The V end was cut by 6 bases, the J end by 2 bases, with 17 bases between. The CDR3 covers 14 residues. In DNA form, the CDR3 reads TGCAGTGCAGATGTGACGGACCAGCCCTACGAGCAGTACTTC. The encoded protein is CSADVTDQPYEQYF.

V and J are TRBV19 and TRBJ2-1; TRBD2 is a possible D gene (5 bases). CDR1 is LNHDA and CDR2 is SQIVND in the germline V gene (reference sequence). The ends were cut back, 6 bases at V and 3 bases at J, with 9 bases in the middle. The CDR3 consists of 13 residues. The CDR3 loop is CASRRDLYNEQFF. CDR3 nucleotides: TGTGCCAGTAGGAGGGATCTCTACAATGAGCAGTTCTTC.

This clonotype appeared a few times. This chain uses TRBV19 with TRBJ1-5, with D possibly matching TRBD1 (6 bases). Germline V lookup: CDR1 LNHDA, CDR2 SQIVND (reference sequence). With 7 bases removed from V and 7 bases from J, the gap between germline ends came to 17 bases. The CDR3 loop spans 14 amino acids. Written as DNA, the CDR3 is TGTGCCAGTAACTACCGGGACAACATACAGCCCCAGCATTTT. This gives the protein CASNYRDNIQPQHF.

The J gene is TRBJ2-1, the V gene TRBV12-3 or TRBV12-4; no clear D gene. Between the trimmed V and J ends, which lost 2 bases and 6 bases, there was a span of 5 bases. The CDR3 contains 12 residues. CDR3: CASSLFRNEQFF. The CDR3 region has the DNA TGTGCCAGCAGTTTATTTCGCAATGAGCAGTTCTTC.

J is TRBJ2-1 and V is TRBV7-8, with 8 positions matching TRBD2. The CDR3 is 16 amino acids. V lost 2 bases and J lost 4; bases outside the gene matches: 7. Germline CDR1 is SGHVS and CDR2 is FQNEAQ. This CDR3 is CASSLRLATRYNEQFF. CDR3 DNA: TGTGCCAGCAGCTTACGACTAGCGACTCGGTACAATGAGCAGTTCTTC.